This T cell receptor (beta chain) originates from a study of T cells after posttransplantation cyclophosphamide. General study findings and limits: Recipient CMV seropositivity and CMV reactivation strongly tracked TRB clonality.

The germline V gene has CDR1 SNHLY and CDR2 FYNNEI. The ends were cut back, 6 bases at V and 4 bases at J, with 13 bases in the middle. There are 13 residues in the CDR3. Sequencing was performed with immunoSEQ multiplex PCR; in TCRdb, only in-frame clones are kept and a portion is missing. The repertoire holds about 2,800 clones, with approximately 87% as singletons. This clone was counted a few times. Its antigen is undetermined. The specimen was CD8+ T cells sorted from PBMCs. The chain recombines TRBV2 with TRBJ2-7; TRBD2 might be the D (6 bases). The clonotype comes from a woman aged 45-59 years in good health and a related stem cell transplant donor. Here the CDR3 reads CASRPGEPYEQYF. CDR3 DNA sequence: TGTGCCAGCAGGCCGGGGGAGCCTTACGAGCAGTACTTC. The full variable domain, rest sourced from reference TRBV2 and TRBJ2-7, is EPEVTQTPSHQVTQMGQEVILRCVPISNHLYFYWYRQILGQKVEFLVSFYNNEISEKSEIFDDQFSVERPDGSNFTLKIRSTKLEDSAMYFCASRPGEPYEQYFGPGTRLTVT.